Listed below are T cell receptor beta chains from one sample, sequenced in a study of blood T cells in healthy people across ages. TCRdb passed the 5' RACE reads through MiXCR, listing each CDR3 protein once. The sample shows about 970,000 distinct CDR3 sequences, 51% of them seen only once. Input material: blood. These receptors were collected from a woman between 55 and 75 years old in good health. The CDR3 runs from the conserved cysteine through the conserved F or W. The D gene is left open where the match is weak. Clone size appears in some rows only: once, few, many, or a class for an expanded clone.

v_call: TRBV3-1; clone_size: -; d_call: -; j_call: TRBJ2-1; cdr3_nt: TGTGCCAGCAGCCCCTCAGGGATCATGGAGTACAATGAGCAGTTCTTC; cdr3_aa: CASSPSGIMEYNEQFF
v_call: TRBV4-1; clone_size: few; d_call: -; j_call: TRBJ2-5; cdr3_nt: TGCGCCAGCCAAATAGCGTGGAGACAAGAGACCCAGTACTTC; cdr3_aa: CASQIAWRQETQYF
v_call: TRBV30; clone_size: -; d_call: -; j_call: TRBJ1-4; cdr3_nt: TGTGCCTGGAGTGGGTATCGGAATGAAAAACTGTTTTTT; cdr3_aa: CAWSGYRNEKLFF
v_call: TRBV7-3; clone_size: many; d_call: -; j_call: TRBJ2-3; cdr3_nt: TGTGCCAGCAGCTTAGGCCATAGCACAGATACGCAGTATTTT; cdr3_aa: CASSLGHSTDTQYF
v_call: TRBV7-9; clone_size: -; d_call: TRBD1; j_call: TRBJ1-1; cdr3_nt: TGTGCCTGCAGCGGACGACAGGGTCGGACTGAAGCTTTCTTT; cdr3_aa: CACSGRQGRTEAFF
v_call: TRBV20-1; clone_size: -; d_call: TRBD2; j_call: TRBJ2-4; cdr3_nt: TGCAGTGCTAGAGCTCTACTAGCGGGAGATTCAAGTCTAAACATTCAGTACTTC; cdr3_aa: CSARALLAGDSSLNIQYF
v_call: TRBV19; clone_size: -; d_call: -; j_call: TRBJ2-5; cdr3_nt: TGTGCCAGTAGTATAGAGACCGGGGCTAGTCGGGAGACCCAGTACTTC; cdr3_aa: CASSIETGASRETQYF
v_call: TRBV7-2; clone_size: few; d_call: -; j_call: TRBJ2-3; cdr3_nt: TGTGCCAGCAAGATTGGGGGAGTGAGGTTCACAGATACGCAGTATTTT; cdr3_aa: CASKIGGVRFTDTQYF
v_call: TRBV12-3/TRBV12-4; clone_size: few; d_call: TRBD2; j_call: TRBJ2-7; cdr3_nt: TGTGCCAGCAGCGATATAGCGGGAGCGGACGAGCAGTACTTC; cdr3_aa: CASSDIAGADEQYF
v_call: TRBV27; clone_size: few; d_call: -; j_call: TRBJ2-1; cdr3_nt: TGTGCCAGCACCTCTGGAGGGGCTTCTAACAATGAGCAGTTCTTC; cdr3_aa: CASTSGGASNNEQFF
v_call: TRBV20-1; clone_size: -; d_call: TRBD2; j_call: TRBJ2-1; cdr3_nt: TGCAGTGCTAGCCCCAGCGGGACGAAACGCAATGAGCAGTTCTTC; cdr3_aa: CSASPSGTKRNEQFF
v_call: TRBV4-2; clone_size: -; d_call: TRBD2; j_call: TRBJ2-1; cdr3_nt: TGTGCCAGCACCCCGACTAGCGGGGCGGATAGGGTTAATGAGCAGTTCTTC; cdr3_aa: CASTPTSGADRVNEQFF
v_call: TRBV29-1; clone_size: -; d_call: -; j_call: TRBJ2-5; cdr3_nt: TGCAGCGTCACCAGGGGACGAGAGACCCAGTACTTC; cdr3_aa: CSVTRGRETQYF
v_call: TRBV12-3/TRBV12-4; clone_size: -; d_call: -; j_call: TRBJ2-1; cdr3_nt: TGTGCCAGCAGTTTATGGCGTGAGCAGTTCTTC; cdr3_aa: CASSLWREQFF
v_call: TRBV6-2/TRBV6-3; clone_size: -; d_call: TRBD2; j_call: TRBJ2-7; cdr3_nt: TGTGCCAGCAGTTTCCCCACGGGAGGTCTTCCCTACGAGCAGTACTTC; cdr3_aa: CASSFPTGGLPYEQYF
v_call: TRBV10-3; clone_size: -; d_call: TRBD1; j_call: TRBJ2-3; cdr3_nt: TGTGCCATCAGTGTGGGACAGGGGATATCCAGCACAGATACGCAGTATTTT; cdr3_aa: CAISVGQGISSTDTQYF
v_call: TRBV7-2; clone_size: few; d_call: -; j_call: TRBJ2-4; cdr3_nt: TGTGCCAGCAGCTTCCGACTAGAGGGGATCGGGGCAAACATTCAGTACTTC; cdr3_aa: CASSFRLEGIGANIQYF
v_call: TRBV6-2/TRBV6-3; clone_size: many; d_call: TRBD1; j_call: TRBJ1-1; cdr3_nt: TGTGCCAGCAGGCGGACAGGCACTGAAGCTTTCTTT; cdr3_aa: CASRRTGTEAFF
v_call: TRBV4-1; clone_size: -; d_call: -; j_call: TRBJ2-1; cdr3_nt: TGCGCCAGCAGCCAAGACCCCGGGAGCTACAATGAGCAGTTCTTC; cdr3_aa: CASSQDPGSYNEQFF
v_call: TRBV28; clone_size: -; d_call: TRBD1; j_call: TRBJ2-7; cdr3_nt: TGTGCCAGCAGATCTCAGGGGGCAGGGGGCAACGAGCAGTACTTC; cdr3_aa: CASRSQGAGGNEQYF
v_call: TRBV4-3; clone_size: -; d_call: TRBD2; j_call: TRBJ2-1; cdr3_nt: TGCGCCAGCAGCCAGGACGAAGGACTAGTGAAGCACAATGAGCAGTTCTTC; cdr3_aa: CASSQDEGLVKHNEQFF
v_call: TRBV4-2; clone_size: -; d_call: -; j_call: TRBJ2-2; cdr3_nt: TGTGCCAGTAAGGACTATACTAACACCGGGGAGCTGTTTTTT; cdr3_aa: CASKDYTNTGELFF